These T cell receptor beta chains were read from a single sample in a study of T cell clonotyping in hematopoietic cell transplantation. TCRdb keeps only in-frame clones here, not all; method: immunoSEQ multiplex PCR. This table holds nearly 7,000 clones, approximately 98% found once. The material sequenced was PBMCs, taken 30 days after allogeneic stem cell transplant. The receptors stem from a male patient aged 55-69 years who had an allogeneic stem cell transplant from a related donor, so the T cells may come from the graft donor. Some clones in this sample may be carry-over from other donors' samples. Each CDR3 is given with its conserved first and last residue. Fields, in order: J gene, V gene, clone size, D gene, CDR3 protein, CDR3 DNA. The D gene is left open where the match is weak. Size is stated for part of the rows, as once, few or many counts, or as a class when the clone is expanded.

TRBJ2-7	TRBV5-8	.	.	CASKKGGFYEQYF	TGTGCCAGCAAAAAAGGGGGTTTCTACGAGCAGTACTTC
TRBJ1-1	TRBV29-1	.	.	CSVEDLAGPTEAFF	TGCAGCGTTGAAGATCTTGCAGGGCCCACTGAAGCTTTCTTT
TRBJ2-7	TRBV28	.	.	CASSLVSIGGKSNEQYF	TGTGCCAGCAGTTTAGTATCGATAGGAGGGAAGTCAAACGAGCAGTACTTC
TRBJ2-7	TRBV9	.	.	CASSVARGDPYEQYF	TGTGCCAGCAGCGTAGCTCGGGGAGACCCCTACGAGCAGTACTTC
TRBJ1-3	TRBV4-2	.	.	CASSFRRSSGNTIYF	TGTGCCAGCAGCTTCCGACGGAGCTCTGGAAACACCATATATTTT
TRBJ2-3	TRBV5-1	.	.	CASSSNPGTDTQYF	TGCGCCAGCAGCTCCAATCCGGGCACAGATACGCAGTATTTT
TRBJ1-6	TRBV5-1	.	TRBD1	CASRPATGDYNSPLHF	TGCGCCAGCAGACCAGCGACAGGGGATTATAATTCACCCCTCCACTTT
TRBJ1-3	TRBV30	.	.	CAWKMHRPSSGNTIYF	TGTGCCTGGAAAATGCACAGGCCGAGCTCTGGAAACACCATATATTTT
TRBJ1-1	TRBV5-1	.	TRBD1	CASSLAGTGGEAFF	TGCGCCAGCAGCTTGGCCGGGACAGGAGGTGAAGCTTTCTTT
TRBJ2-3	TRBV10-3	.	TRBD2	CAISEWSGGAGADTQYF	TGTGCCATCAGTGAGTGGAGCGGGGGGGCCGGAGCAGATACGCAGTATTTT
TRBJ2-1	TRBV7-2	.	TRBD2	CASSPSGLAGEQFF	TGTGCCAGCAGCCCCTCGGGACTAGCAGGGGAGCAGTTCTTC
TRBJ2-2	TRBV19	.	.	CASSMGREVTGELFF	TGTGCCAGTAGTATGGGCAGGGAGGTCACCGGGGAGCTGTTTTTT
TRBJ2-3	TRBV5-1	.	TRBD1	CASSLVAGGTDTQYF	TGCGCCAGCAGCTTGGTCGCAGGGGGAACAGATACGCAGTATTTT
TRBJ2-5	TRBV4-2	.	TRBD2	CASSQGVAGEETQYF	TGTGCCAGCAGCCAGGGGGTAGCGGGGGAAGAGACCCAGTACTTC
TRBJ1-5	TRBV2	.	TRBD1	CAGGQENQPQHF	TGTGCCGGCGGACAGGAGAATCAGCCCCAGCATTTT
TRBJ2-7	TRBV6-6	.	.	CASSSVSGGGEQYF	TGTGCCAGCAGCTCTGTATCGGGGGGCGGCGAGCAGTACTTC
TRBJ1-2	TRBV7-8	.	TRBD1	CASSFRRLRDRTIYGYTF	TGTGCCAGCAGCTTCCGGCGCCTCCGGGACAGGACTATCTATGGCTACACCTTC
TRBJ1-5	TRBV19	few	.	CASSSFSGDQPQHF	TGTGCCAGTAGTTCATTCTCCGGGGATCAGCCCCAGCATTTT
TRBJ2-7	TRBV5-1	.	.	CASSLETGFYEQYF	TGCGCCAGCAGCTTGGAGACAGGATTCTACGAGCAGTACTTC
TRBJ1-2	TRBV4-3	.	.	CASSQDSDYGYTF	TGCGCCAGCAGCCAAGATTCCGACTATGGCTACACCTTC
TRBJ1-5	TRBV7-8	.	.	CASSLGGGYSNQPQHF	TGTGCCAGCAGCTTAGGGGGAGGATATAGCAATCAGCCCCAGCATTTT
TRBJ2-3	TRBV5-6	.	.	CASSLGGDNTDTQYF	TGTGCCAGCAGCCTGGGGGGGGACAACACAGATACGCAGTATTTT
TRBJ1-1	TRBV7-2	once	.	CASSSRHLNTEAFF	TGTGCCAGCAGCTCAAGACACCTCAACACTGAAGCTTTCTTT
TRBJ1-4	TRBV7-9	.	.	CASSFPSGNSLFF	TGTGCCAGCAGCTTCCCCTCAGGGAATTCACTGTTTTTT
TRBJ2-7	TRBV7-9	.	.	CASSLGESGEQYF	TGTGCCAGCAGCTTAGGTGAGAGTGGCGAGCAGTACTTC
TRBJ2-4	TRBV4-2	.	TRBD2	CASSQVVSGVAKNIQYF	TGTGCCAGCAGCCAAGTAGTAAGCGGGGTGGCCAAAAACATTCAGTACTTC
TRBJ2-2	TRBV2	.	.	CASSGLPGHGELFF	TGTGCCAGCAGCGGACTACCCGGTCACGGGGAGCTGTTTTTT
TRBJ2-6	TRBV18	.	.	CASSDDLTKSGQRPDF	TGTGCCAGCTCAGACGACTTGACAAAGTCGGGCCAACGTCCTGATTTC
TRBJ2-7	TRBV6-5	.	.	CASGLRQEEEQYF	TGTGCCAGCGGATTGCGACAGGAGGAAGAGCAGTACTTC
TRBJ1-5	TRBV6-5	.	TRBD1	CASSLRGARNQPQHF	TGTGCCAGCAGCCTCAGGGGGGCAAGGAATCAGCCCCAGCATTTT
TRBJ1-5	TRBV2	.	.	CASMAPDQPQHF	TGTGCCAGCATGGCCCCGGATCAGCCCCAGCATTTT
TRBJ2-7	TRBV5-6	.	TRBD2	CASSGSSGGYEQYF	TGTGCCAGCAGCGGGAGTAGCGGGGGGTACGAGCAGTACTTC
TRBJ1-6	TRBV19	.	.	CATARSGPNNSPLHF	TGTGCCACCGCAAGATCGGGACCGAATAATTCACCCCTCCACTTT
TRBJ1-1	TRBV2	.	.	CASSPQQGWTEAFF	TGTGCCAGCAGTCCACAGCAGGGCTGGACTGAAGCTTTCTTT
TRBJ2-5	TRBV14	.	TRBD2	CASSKTSGVETQYF	TGTGCCAGCAGCAAGACTAGCGGGGTAGAGACCCAGTACTTC
TRBJ2-1	TRBV9	.	.	CASSVEGTEYNEQFF	TGTGCCAGCAGCGTAGAAGGGACCGAGTACAATGAGCAGTTCTTC
TRBJ2-2	TRBV5-1	.	.	CASSGVGAGELFF	TGCGCCAGCAGCGGCGTTGGCGCGGGGGAGCTGTTTTTT
TRBJ1-2	TRBV28	.	TRBD1	CASSLSGQGTYPYGYTF	TGTGCCAGCAGTTTATCGGGACAGGGGACTTATCCCTATGGCTACACCTTC
TRBJ1-6	TRBV19	once	.	CASSQAFEYNSPLHF	TGTGCCAGTAGCCAGGCGTTCGAATATAATTCACCCCTCCACTTT
TRBJ1-1	TRBV2	.	.	CASRNQGNTEAFF	TGTGCCAGCCGAAACCAGGGGAACACTGAAGCTTTCTTT
TRBJ2-5	TRBV10-3	.	TRBD2	CAISLSGTSGAETQYF	TGTGCCATCAGCTTAAGCGGGACTAGCGGGGCGGAGACCCAGTACTTC
TRBJ1-1	TRBV7-9	.	.	CASSFAQGNTEAFF	TGTGCCAGCAGTTTTGCCCAGGGAAACACTGAAGCTTTCTTT
TRBJ1-4	TRBV4-3	.	TRBD1	CASSQTGQANEKLFF	TGCGCCAGCAGCCAAACGGGACAGGCTAATGAAAAACTGTTTTTT
TRBJ2-7	TRBV6-5	.	.	CASSYGTPSYEQYF	TGTGCCAGCAGTTACGGGACGCCATCCTACGAGCAGTACTTC
TRBJ2-7	TRBV18	.	TRBD2	CASSPPSGGSSYEQYF	TGTGCCAGCTCACCACCGAGCGGGGGAAGCTCCTACGAGCAGTACTTC
TRBJ1-5	TRBV30	.	.	CAWSVDRIEPQHF	TGTGCCTGGAGTGTAGACAGAATCGAACCCCAGCATTTT
TRBJ1-1	TRBV6-5	.	TRBD1	CASTPDRLGEAFF	TGTGCCAGCACCCCGGACAGGTTAGGTGAAGCTTTCTTT
TRBJ2-7	TRBV5-4	.	TRBD2	CASRQRGGDEQYF	TGTGCCAGCAGACAGCGGGGCGGGGACGAGCAGTACTTC